The 20 T cell receptor beta chains listed next were all sequenced from one sample in a study of CXCR3-negative and CXCR3-positive naive CD8 T cells. Broader study findings: TRB CDR3s were more hydrophobic in CXCR3-positive than in CXCR3-negative naive cells.

The antigens these receptors bind are not known. UMI-labeled 5' RACE TRB cDNA libraries were prepared from the cells. TCRdb reprocessed the 5' RACE reads and reports one entry per CDR3 protein, with no DNA. Recorded for this sample: roughly 65,000 distinct CDR3 sequences. The sample taken for sequencing was naive CXCR3+ CD8+ T cells from blood. This sample's subset: CD45RO-CCR7+CD27+CD95- naive CD8+ T cells expressing CXCR3 (TNR3+). These receptors came from a human donor in good health. Some clones in this sample may be carry-over from other donors' samples.

The chain is built from TRBV11-2 and TRBJ2-1. The CDR3 covers 16 residues. Germline assignment: CDR1 SGHAT and CDR2 FQNNGV. This CDR3 is CASSLGPSSYRNEQFF.

The chain recombines TRBV7-3 with TRBJ2-2; TCRdb proposes TRBD1, but this gene call is untestable without DNA. Germline CDR1 reads SGHTA; CDR2 reads FQGTGA. The CDR3 runs 16 residues. The CDR3 reads CASSLFVGLNTGELFF.

The chain is built from TRBV21-1 and TRBJ1-1. TRBV21-1 is listed as a pseudogene. The CDR3 totals 17 residues. The CDR3 is CASSKAEEGREYTEAFF.

The CDR3 sequence is CASSYGGSGGTYF. The rearrangement joins TRBV6-5 to TRBJ2-7; as DNA is missing, the TRBD2 call by TCRdb cannot be tested. Germline V lookup: CDR1 MNHEY, CDR2 SVGAGI. The CDR3 covers 13 residues.

The chain couples TRBV19 to TRBJ2-1; as DNA is missing, the TRBD2 call by TCRdb cannot be tested. Germline values: CDR1 LNHDA, CDR2 SQIVND (reference sequence). The CDR3 spans 14 residues. The CDR3 loop reads CASSSTRGVLPQFF.

V is TRBV14 and J is TRBJ2-1; absent DNA, TCRdb's TRBD2 call cannot be checked. In germline, CDR1 is SGHDN, CDR2 FVKESK. The CDR3 runs 14 residues. CDR3 sequence reads: CASSQDGVGDEQFF.

The chain employs TRBV5-6 and TRBJ2-3; TCRdb indicates TRBD1, and absent DNA this call remains unverified. This CDR3 spans 14 amino acids. Germline V gene lookup returns CDR1 SGHDT and CDR2 YYEEEE. CDR3 protein: CASSWDRSTDTQYF. The full variable domain, in which reference TRBV5-6 and TRBJ2-3 provide the parts outside the CDR3, is DAGVTQSPTHLIKTRGQQVTLRCSPKSGHDTVSWYQQALGQGPQFIFQYYEEEERQRGNFPDRFSGHQFPNYSSELNVNALLLGDSALYLCASSWDRSTDTQYFGPGTRLTVL.

This chain joins TRBV29-1 and TRBJ2-7; there is no DNA to check the TCRdb D call of TRBD1. Looked up from germline, CDR1 is SQVTM and CDR2 is ANQGSEA. This CDR3 contains 14 residues. Here the CDR3 reads CSVEPVTGETGQYF.

The chain links TRBV6-5 to TRBJ2-7; TCRdb returns TRBD1, unconfirmable since there is no DNA. The CDR3 consists of 14 residues. Germline V gives CDR1 MNHEY, CDR2 SVGAGI. The CDR3 region is CASSYVEGGYEQYF.

J is TRBJ2-5 and V is TRBV7-2. The CDR3 length is 13 residues. Germline V lookup: CDR1 SGHTA, CDR2 FQGNSA. CDR3 sequence reads: CASSLAGHETQYF.

The chain couples TRBV27 to TRBJ2-7; TCRdb proposes TRBD2, but this gene call is untestable without DNA. CDR1 and CDR2 from the germline V gene are MNHEY and SMNVEV (reference sequence). This CDR3 is 16 amino acids long. CDR3 protein: CASSLYLGGPGDEQYF.

The V and J genes are TRBV7-6 and TRBJ2-2; TCRdb proposes TRBD2, but this gene call is untestable without DNA. The V gene's germline CDR1 is SGHVS and CDR2 FNYEAQ. The CDR3 covers 16 residues. The CDR3 loop reads CASSGPTRANTGELFF.

The chain carries TRBV7-2 and TRBJ2-7; the TRBD2 assignment by TCRdb is unverifiable without DNA. CDR1 and CDR2 (germline): SGHTA, FQGNSA. The CDR3 is 15 amino acids. This chain's CDR3 is CASSLDGTAAYEQYF.

The chain employs TRBV27 and TRBJ1-5. This CDR3 has 13 amino acids. Looked up from germline, CDR1 is MNHEY and CDR2 is SMNVEV (reference sequence). The CDR3 is CASSSRGDQPQHF.

V is TRBV6-4 and J is TRBJ1-2; TCRdb's assignment of TRBD1 cannot be checked, as there is no DNA. CDR1 and CDR2 from the germline V gene are MRHNA and SNTAGT. The CDR3 sequence is 14 residues long. CDR3 region: CASTPRQGDYGYTF.

The J gene is TRBJ2-7, the V gene TRBV7-9; as DNA is missing, the TRBD1 call by TCRdb cannot be tested. This CDR3 contains 14 residues. From germline, CDR1 is SEHNR and CDR2 FQNEAQ (reference sequence). CDR3 sequence: CASSLVGTAYEQYF.

The chain carries TRBV6-6 and TRBJ2-4; TCRdb calls TRBD2, which cannot be checked without DNA. CDR3 length: 17 amino acids. Per germline, CDR1 MNHNY and CDR2 SVGAGI (reference sequence). The CDR3: CASSDLGTSLSKNIQYF.

The chain links TRBV7-9 to TRBJ1-5; TCRdb's assignment of TRBD1 cannot be checked, as there is no DNA. From germline, CDR1 is SEHNR and CDR2 FQNEAQ (reference sequence). This CDR3 is built from 15 residues. CDR3 residues: CASSLTLTPDQPQHF.

The chain combines TRBV4-3 with TRBJ2-7. CDR3 length: 13 amino acids. Germline V lookup: CDR1 LGHNA, CDR2 YSLEER. CDR3 sequence reads: CASSQVRAWEQYF.

The chain couples TRBV7-3 to TRBJ2-1; TCRdb calls TRBD1, which cannot be checked without DNA. Germline CDR1 SGHTA, CDR2 FQGTGA. CDR3 size: 17 residues. The CDR3 region is CASSGSDSGGRLYEQFF.